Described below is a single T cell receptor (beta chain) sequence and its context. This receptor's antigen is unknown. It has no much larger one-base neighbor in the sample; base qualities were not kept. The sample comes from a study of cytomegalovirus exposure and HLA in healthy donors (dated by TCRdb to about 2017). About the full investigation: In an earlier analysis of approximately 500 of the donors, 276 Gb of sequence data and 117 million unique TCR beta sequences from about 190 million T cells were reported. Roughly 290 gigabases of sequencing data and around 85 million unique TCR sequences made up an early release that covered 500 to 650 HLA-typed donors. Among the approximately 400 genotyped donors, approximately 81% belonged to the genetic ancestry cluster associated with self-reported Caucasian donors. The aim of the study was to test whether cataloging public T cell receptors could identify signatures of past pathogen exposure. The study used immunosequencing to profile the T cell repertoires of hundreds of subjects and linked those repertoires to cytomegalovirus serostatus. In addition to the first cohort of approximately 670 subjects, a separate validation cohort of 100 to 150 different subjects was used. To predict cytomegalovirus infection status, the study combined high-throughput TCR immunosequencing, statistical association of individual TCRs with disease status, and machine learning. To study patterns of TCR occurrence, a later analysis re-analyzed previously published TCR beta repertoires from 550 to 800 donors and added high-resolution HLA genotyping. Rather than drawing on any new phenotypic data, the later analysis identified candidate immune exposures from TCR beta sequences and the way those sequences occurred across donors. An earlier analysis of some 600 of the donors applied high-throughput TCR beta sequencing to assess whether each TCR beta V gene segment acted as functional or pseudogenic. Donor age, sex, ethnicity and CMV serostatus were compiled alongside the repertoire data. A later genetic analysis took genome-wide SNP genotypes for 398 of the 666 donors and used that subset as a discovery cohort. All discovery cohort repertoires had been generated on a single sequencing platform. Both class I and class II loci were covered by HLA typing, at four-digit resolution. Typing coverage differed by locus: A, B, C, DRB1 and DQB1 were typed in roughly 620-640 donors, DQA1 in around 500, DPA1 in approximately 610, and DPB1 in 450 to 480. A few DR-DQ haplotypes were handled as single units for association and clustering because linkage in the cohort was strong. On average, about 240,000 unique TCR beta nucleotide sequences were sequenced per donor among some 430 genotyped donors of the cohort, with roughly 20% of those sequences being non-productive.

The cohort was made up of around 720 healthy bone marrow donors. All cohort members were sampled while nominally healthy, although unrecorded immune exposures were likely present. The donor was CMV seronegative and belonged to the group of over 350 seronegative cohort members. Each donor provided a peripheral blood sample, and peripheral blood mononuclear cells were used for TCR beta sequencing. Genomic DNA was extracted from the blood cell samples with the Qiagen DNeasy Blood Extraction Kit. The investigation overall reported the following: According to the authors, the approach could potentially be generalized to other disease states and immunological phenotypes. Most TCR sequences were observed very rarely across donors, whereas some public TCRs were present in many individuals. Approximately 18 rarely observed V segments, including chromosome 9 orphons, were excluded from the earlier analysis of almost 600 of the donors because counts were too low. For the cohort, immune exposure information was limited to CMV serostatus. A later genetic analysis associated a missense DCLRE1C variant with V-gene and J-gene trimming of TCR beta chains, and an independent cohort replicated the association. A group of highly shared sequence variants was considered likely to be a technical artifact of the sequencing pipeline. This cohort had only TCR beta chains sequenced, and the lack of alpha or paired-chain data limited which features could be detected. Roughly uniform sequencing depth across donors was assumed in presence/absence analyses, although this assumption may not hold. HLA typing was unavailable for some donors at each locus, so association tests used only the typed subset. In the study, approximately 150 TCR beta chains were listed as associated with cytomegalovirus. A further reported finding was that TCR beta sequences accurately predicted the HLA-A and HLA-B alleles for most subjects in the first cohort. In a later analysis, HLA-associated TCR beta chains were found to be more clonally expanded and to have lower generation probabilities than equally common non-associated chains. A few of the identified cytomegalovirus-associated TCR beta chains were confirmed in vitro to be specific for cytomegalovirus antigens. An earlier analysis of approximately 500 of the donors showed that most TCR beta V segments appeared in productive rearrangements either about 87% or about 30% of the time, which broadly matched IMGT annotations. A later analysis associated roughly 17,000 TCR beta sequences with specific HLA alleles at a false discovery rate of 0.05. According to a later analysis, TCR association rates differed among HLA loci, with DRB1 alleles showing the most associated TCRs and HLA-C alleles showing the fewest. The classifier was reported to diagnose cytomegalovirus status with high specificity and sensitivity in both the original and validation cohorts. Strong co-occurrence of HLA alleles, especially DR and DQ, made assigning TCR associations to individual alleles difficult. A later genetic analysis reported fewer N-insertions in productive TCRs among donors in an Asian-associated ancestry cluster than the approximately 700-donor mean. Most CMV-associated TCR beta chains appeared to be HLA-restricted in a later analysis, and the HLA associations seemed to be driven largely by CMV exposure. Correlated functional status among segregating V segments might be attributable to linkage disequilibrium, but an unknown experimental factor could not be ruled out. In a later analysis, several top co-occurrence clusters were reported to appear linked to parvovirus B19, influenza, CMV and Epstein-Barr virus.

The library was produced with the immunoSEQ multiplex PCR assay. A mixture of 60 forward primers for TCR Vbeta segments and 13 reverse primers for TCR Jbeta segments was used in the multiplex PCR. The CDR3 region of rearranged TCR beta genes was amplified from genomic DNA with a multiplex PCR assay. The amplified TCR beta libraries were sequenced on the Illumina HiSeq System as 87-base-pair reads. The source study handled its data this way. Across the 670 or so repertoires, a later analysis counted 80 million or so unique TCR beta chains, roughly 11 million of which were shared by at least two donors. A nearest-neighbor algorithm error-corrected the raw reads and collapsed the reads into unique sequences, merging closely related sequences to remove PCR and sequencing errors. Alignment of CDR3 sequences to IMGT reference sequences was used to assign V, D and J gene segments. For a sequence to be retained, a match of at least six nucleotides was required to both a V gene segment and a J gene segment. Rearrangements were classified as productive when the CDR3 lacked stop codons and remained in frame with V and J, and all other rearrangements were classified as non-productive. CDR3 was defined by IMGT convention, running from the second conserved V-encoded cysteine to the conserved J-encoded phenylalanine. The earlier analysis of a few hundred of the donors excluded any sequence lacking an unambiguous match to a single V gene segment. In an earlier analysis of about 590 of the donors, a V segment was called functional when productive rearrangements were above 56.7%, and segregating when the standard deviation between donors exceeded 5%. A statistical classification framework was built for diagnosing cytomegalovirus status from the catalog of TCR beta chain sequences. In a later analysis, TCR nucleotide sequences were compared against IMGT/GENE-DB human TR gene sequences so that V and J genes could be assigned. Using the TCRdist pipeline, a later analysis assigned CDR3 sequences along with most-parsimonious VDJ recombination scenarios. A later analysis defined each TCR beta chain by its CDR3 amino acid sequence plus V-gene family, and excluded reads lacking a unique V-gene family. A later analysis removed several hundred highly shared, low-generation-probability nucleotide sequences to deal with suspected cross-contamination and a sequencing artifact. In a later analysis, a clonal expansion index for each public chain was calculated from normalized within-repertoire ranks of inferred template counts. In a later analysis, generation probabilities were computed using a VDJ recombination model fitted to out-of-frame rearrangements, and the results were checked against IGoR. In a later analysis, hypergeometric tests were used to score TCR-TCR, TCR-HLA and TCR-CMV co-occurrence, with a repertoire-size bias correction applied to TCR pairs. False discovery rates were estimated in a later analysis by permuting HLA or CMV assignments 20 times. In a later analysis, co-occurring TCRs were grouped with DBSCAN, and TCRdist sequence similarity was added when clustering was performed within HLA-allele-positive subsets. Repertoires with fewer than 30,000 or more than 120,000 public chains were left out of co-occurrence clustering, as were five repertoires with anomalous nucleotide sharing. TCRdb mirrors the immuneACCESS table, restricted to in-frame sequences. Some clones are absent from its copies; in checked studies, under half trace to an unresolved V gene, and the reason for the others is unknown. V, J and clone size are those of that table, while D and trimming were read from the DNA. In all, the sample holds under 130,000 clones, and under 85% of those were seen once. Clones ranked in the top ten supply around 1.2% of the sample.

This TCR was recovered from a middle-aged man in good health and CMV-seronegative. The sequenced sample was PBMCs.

DNA sequence: TGCGCCAGCAGCCCAGGACAGGGATCGAACACTGAAGCTTTCTTT. Its protein reads: CASSPGQGSNTEAFF. In this chain, TRBV5-1 is recombined with TRBJ1-1, with 8 bases in between that match TRBD1. The CDR3 has 15 amino acids, counting the end cysteine and phenylalanine. The kept DNA is CDR3 alone, 45 bases in frame from the first base. According to the germline V gene, CDR1 reads SGHRS and CDR2 reads YFSETQ. The germline V and J ends show losses of 4 bases and 1 base respectively, and no gene match explains 6 bases of the junction.